These T cell receptor beta chains were read from a single sample in a study of PD-1 blockade in classical Hodgkin lymphoma. Assay used: immunoSEQ multiplex PCR; TCRdb lists only in-frame clones, some missing. The sample contains approximately 14,000 clones, more than 70% of which appear only once. The sequencing here drew on peripheral blood mononuclear cells (PBMCs), taken at baseline. These receptors came from a human donor with classical Hodgkin lymphoma. The CDR3 runs from the conserved cysteine through the conserved F or W. The order of the fields is J gene, V gene, D gene, clone size, CDR3 DNA, CDR3 protein. A D gene is named only where the DNA matches it firmly. Clone sizes are given selectively: once, few, many, or a class where the clone is expanded.

TRBJ1-1 | TRBV7-9 | - | - | TGTGCCAGCAGCTTGGACCGAACTGAAGCTTTCTTT | CASSLDRTEAFF
TRBJ2-7 | TRBV30 | TRBD2 | - | TGTGCCTGGAGTGTACATCTACTAGCGGGAGGGCCCCGAGGGTCCTACGAGCAGTACTTC | CAWSVHLLAGGPRGSYEQYF
TRBJ1-6 | TRBV12-5 | TRBD1 | - | TGTGCTAGTGGTTCTACAGGGGGCGCCCTCCACTTT | CASGSTGGALHF
TRBJ2-2 | TRBV11-3 | TRBD1 | - | TGTGCCAGCAGTAATCAAAACACAGGGGTTAACACCGGGGAGCTGTTTTTT | CASSNQNTGVNTGELFF
TRBJ2-1 | TRBV5-1 | - | few | TGCGCCAGCAGCTTGCGGACTAACCCGGTGGAGGAGCAGTTCTTC | CASSLRTNPVEEQFF
TRBJ1-1 | TRBV6-5 | TRBD1 | - | TGTGCCAGCAGTTATGCGGCAGGGGGTAGCACTGAAGCTTTCTTT | CASSYAAGGSTEAFF
TRBJ1-1 | TRBV9 | TRBD1 | - | TGTGCCAGCAGCGTAGGAGGGGGCAGGATGAACACTGAAGCTTTCTTT | CASSVGGGRMNTEAFF
TRBJ1-5 | TRBV12-5 | - | - | TGTGCTAGTGGTGCCCTTAGTAGCCAGCCCCAGCATTTT | CASGALSSQPQHF
TRBJ1-3 | TRBV2 | TRBD1 | once | TGTGCCAGCAACTTGGCAGACAGGGGATCTGGAAACACCATATATTTT | CASNLADRGSGNTIYF
TRBJ2-7 | TRBV5-4 | TRBD2 | once | TGTGCCAGCAGCCGCAGCGGGGGCTTCACCTACGAGCAGTACTTC | CASSRSGGFTYEQYF
TRBJ2-1 | TRBV7-9 | - | - | TGTGCCAGCAGCTTAGCTGGGTCCTACAATGAGCAGTTCTTC | CASSLAGSYNEQFF
TRBJ1-1 | TRBV7-2 | - | - | TGTGCCAGCAGCTTAGAACGGAGGGGAGCTTTCTTT | CASSLERRGAFF
TRBJ2-3 | TRBV5-6 | - | - | TGTGCCAGCAGCACGGTCGGGGAGGGCACAGATACGCAGTATTTT | CASSTVGEGTDTQYF
TRBJ1-2 | TRBV18 | TRBD1 | - | TGTGCCAGCTCACCGACAGGGAACGATGGCTACACCTTC | CASSPTGNDGYTF
TRBJ1-3 | TRBV5-4 | - | - | TGTGCCAGCAGCTTGTGGGCAGGCTCTGGAAACACCATATATTTT | CASSLWAGSGNTIYF
TRBJ1-1 | TRBV5-4 | - | - | TGTGCCAGCAGTACCCAGGGTTTGGCCACTGAAGCTTTCTTT | CASSTQGLATEAFF
TRBJ1-6 | TRBV30 | - | - | TGTGCCTGGAGCAAACAGGGTAATTCACCCCTCCACTTT | CAWSKQGNSPLHF
TRBJ1-1 | TRBV30 | - | - | TGTGCCTGGAGGGGAGCCTCACGGAGCACTGAAGCTTTCTTT | CAWRGASRSTEAFF
TRBJ2-1 | TRBV4-1 | TRBD2 | - | TGCGCCAGCAGCCTCGGCGGGGTGTTTGAAAGCGGGACCGGCTACAATGAGCAGTTCTTC | CASSLGGVFESGTGYNEQFF
TRBJ1-1 | TRBV28 | - | - | TGTGCCAGCAGTTTCTCAGATAACACTGAAGCTTTCTTT | CASSFSDNTEAFF
TRBJ1-2 | TRBV19 | - | - | TGTGCCAGTAGTATACCGACGGGGATGGCCTACACCTTC | CASSIPTGMAYTF
TRBJ2-3 | TRBV7-2 | - | - | TGTGCCAGCAGTCTCACGGATACGCAGTATTTT | CASSLTDTQYF
TRBJ1-2 | TRBV18 | - | once | TGTGCCAGCTCACCAGGCCAGCGGAACTATGGCTACACCTTC | CASSPGQRNYGYTF
TRBJ2-7 | TRBV4-3 | TRBD2 | - | TGCGCCAGCAGCCAGGGGAGGGGCGAGCAGTACTTC | CASSQGRGEQYF
TRBJ1-6 | TRBV4-1 | - | once | TGCGCCAGCAGCCAACGTGGGATTTCACCCCTCCACTTT | CASSQRGISPLHF
TRBJ1-1 | TRBV7-2 | - | - | TGTGCCAGCAGCTTCAACAGGAACACTGAAGCTTTCTTT | CASSFNRNTEAFF
TRBJ1-5 | TRBV25-1 | - | - | TGTGCCAGCAGTTACAGTAATCAGCCCCAGCATTTT | CASSYSNQPQHF
TRBJ1-6 | TRBV4-3 | - | - | TGCGCCAGCAGCCAAGATAAAAAAAATCTCTCACCCCTCCACTTT | CASSQDKKNLSPLHF
TRBJ2-7 | TRBV4-1 | TRBD2 | - | TGCGCCAGCAGCCAAGGATTAGCGGGAGTGTACGAGCAGTACTTC | CASSQGLAGVYEQYF
TRBJ1-2 | TRBV20-1 | TRBD1 | - | TGCAGTGCCGGGACAGGGGGTGGCTACACCTTC | CSAGTGGGYTF
TRBJ1-1 | TRBV11-2 | - | - | TGTGCCAGCACCACATTGCGCAGGGGTATGGGGGGCACTGAAGCTTTCTTT | CASTTLRRGMGGTEAFF
TRBJ2-7 | TRBV5-6 | TRBD2 | - | TGTGCCAGCAGCCCTCCAGCGGGGGGGCCTCACGAGCAGTACTTC | CASSPPAGGPHEQYF
TRBJ2-1 | TRBV5-6 | - | once | TGTGCCAGCAGCTATGAAGGTCTAATTTACAATGAGCAGTTCTTC | CASSYEGLIYNEQFF
TRBJ2-2 | TRBV7-9 | TRBD2 | - | TGTGCCAGCAGCTTAGCTCCAGCGGGAGTCCCCGGGGAGCTGTTTTTT | CASSLAPAGVPGELFF
TRBJ1-2 | TRBV19 | TRBD1 | - | TGTGCCAGTAGTAAGGGGACAGGGGGCTTTGGCTACACCTTC | CASSKGTGGFGYTF
TRBJ1-1 | TRBV19 | - | - | TGTGCCAGTAGTATGACGGCGAACACTGAAGCTTTCTTT | CASSMTANTEAFF
TRBJ2-1 | TRBV11-2 | - | - | TGTGCCAGCAGCTTGTTAAGGGGGAGAACCTACAATGAGCAGTTCTTC | CASSLLRGRTYNEQFF
TRBJ2-3 | TRBV30 | - | - | TGTGCCTGGAGTAGTACAGATACGCAGTATTTT | CAWSSTDTQYF
TRBJ2-1 | TRBV5-1 | - | few | TGCGCCAGCAGCTTGGCTAGGGTCACCTACAATGAGCAGTTCTTC | CASSLARVTYNEQFF
TRBJ2-7 | TRBV5-4 | - | - | TGTGCCAGCAGCATATCTACAGGGAACGAGCAGTACTTC | CASSISTGNEQYF
TRBJ2-1 | TRBV4-1 | TRBD1 | once | TGCGCCAGCAGCCACAGACAGGGGGCGCAGGCGTTATACAATGAGCAGTTCTTC | CASSHRQGAQALYNEQFF
TRBJ1-1 | TRBV2 | TRBD1 | - | TGTGCCAGCAGTTGGGACAGGGGGCTCACTGAAGCTTTCTTT | CASSWDRGLTEAFF
TRBJ1-5 | TRBV6-6 | - | few | TGTGCCAGCAGTCCGCAGGGGAACCAGCCCCAGCATTTT | CASSPQGNQPQHF
TRBJ2-3 | TRBV27 | - | few | TGTGCCAGCAGTTTATTGGGGAGAGGAACAGATACGCAGTATTTT | CASSLLGRGTDTQYF
TRBJ1-2 | TRBV7-2 | - | - | TGTGCCAGCAGCTTAATAAGGGCAAGCAGCCAGCCGTATGGCTACACCTTC | CASSLIRASSQPYGYTF
TRBJ2-7 | TRBV28 | - | - | TGTGCCAGCAGCCGAGTGGAGGAGCAGTACTTC | CASSRVEEQYF
TRBJ1-2 | TRBV25-1 | - | - | TGTGCCAGCAGCCCATCGGGGGCAGATGGCTACACCTTC | CASSPSGADGYTF
TRBJ2-3 | TRBV5-1 | - | once | TGCGCCAGCAGCTTGGCGGTTAGATACACAGATACGCAGTATTTT | CASSLAVRYTDTQYF
TRBJ2-2 | TRBV5-4 | - | - | TGTGCCAGCAGCTTGGGGGGCCCCGGGGAGCTGTTTTTT | CASSLGGPGELFF
TRBJ2-1 | TRBV10-3 | TRBD2 | - | TGTGCCATCAGAGTGGAACTAGCGGGCCCGAGCTCCTACAATGAGCAGTTCTTC | CAIRVELAGPSSYNEQFF
TRBJ1-1 | TRBV7-8 | TRBD1 | - | TGTGCCAGCAGCTTCCGGACAGGGTCCACTGAAGCTTTCTTT | CASSFRTGSTEAFF
TRBJ1-5 | TRBV6-6 | - | once | TGTGCCAGCAGGGGAGACAATCAGCCCCAGCATTTT | CASRGDNQPQHF